Listed here are 8 T cell receptor beta chains from one sample, sequenced in a study of T cells after yellow fever vaccination. TCRdb used MiXCR to reprocess the 5' RACE reads, holding one entry per CDR3 protein. The sample holds some 560,000 distinct CDR3 sequences; less than 20% are singletons and the top ten take around a sixth. The sample here was PBMCs, taken around 5 days after the first yellow fever vaccination. The receptor set was obtained from a man between 18 and 29 years old who received the YFV17D yellow fever vaccine.

CDR3 bases: TGTGCCAGCAGTGCCCTGGGGGGAGAGACCCAGTACTTC. It codes for CASSALGGETQYF. V usage is TRBV2 and J usage is TRBJ2-5; D is possibly TRBD2 (6 bases). This CDR3 has 13 residues. CDR1 and CDR2 (germline): SNHLY, FYNNEI. Trimming shortened V by 4 bases and J by 4 bases, and 10 bases separated the two germline ends.

This clonotype was counted a few times. The V and J genes are TRBV3-1 and TRBJ2-1; TRBD2 matches 7 bases. The CDR3 covers 18 residues. Germline V lookup: CDR1 LGHDT, CDR2 YNNKEL (reference sequence). The J segment lost 4 bases and the V segment lost 0 bases, leaving 12 bases of the junction unmatched. CDR3 coding DNA: TGTGCCAGCAGCCAAGAGGCCCCCCTAGCGGAGGCATACAATGAGCAGTTCTTC. Translating it yields CASSQEAPLAEAYNEQFF.

This chain uses TRBV27 with TRBJ1-1; D is unresolved. Per germline, CDR1 MNHEY and CDR2 SMNVEV (reference sequence). The CDR3 length is 14 residues. The V end was cut by 8 bases, the J end by 1 base, with 14 bases between. In DNA, the CDR3 is TGTGCCAGCGGGCCGGGTGCGGCGAACACTGAAGCTTTCTTT. It translates to CASGPGAANTEAFF.

This clonotype has a count of ten or more. The chain is built from TRBV6-2 or TRBV6-3 and TRBJ1-2; D remains ambiguous. The CDR3 loop spans 14 amino acids. Germline CDR1 MNHEY, CDR2 SVGEGT. V was trimmed by 0 bases and J by 0 bases, leaving 5 bases between them. This CDR3 is CASSYSGANYGYTF. CDR3 bases: TGTGCCAGCAGTTACTCTGGAGCTAACTATGGCTACACCTTC.

In its sample, this clonotype was seen a few times. The V and J genes are TRBV4-3 and TRBJ1-1; possibly TRBD1 for D (6 bases). Between the trimmed V and J ends, which lost 8 bases and 1 base, there was a span of 11 bases. The germline V gene encodes CDR1 LGHNA and CDR2 YSLEER. The CDR3 runs 13 residues. CDR3 in DNA: TGCGCCAGCGGACGCAGGGGGAACACTGAAGCTTTCTTT. Translation: CASGRRGNTEAFF.

This clonotype was observed many times. This chain connects TRBV5-1 to TRBJ2-4; the D gene could be TRBD1 or TRBD2 (5 bases each). From germline, CDR1 is SGHRS and CDR2 YFSETQ. Trimming took off 4 bases at V and 8 bases at J, with 19 bases between the two ends. The CDR3 has 15 residues. The CDR3 DNA sequence: TGCGCCAGCAGCATCCTAGGGGCCGGAGGAGACATTCAGTACTTC. Protein product: CASSILGAGGDIQYF.

Only a few counts were recorded for this clonotype. The V call is TRBV5-1, the J call TRBJ2-7; 9 nucleotides match TRBD1. CDR3 length: 15 residues. The ends lost 4 bases at V and 0 bases at J; junction bases unmatched: 5. CDR1 and CDR2 (germline): SGHRS, YFSETQ. The CDR3 DNA reads as TGCGCCAGCAGCGGGGGACAGGGCCGCTCCTACGAGCAGTACTTC. Protein sequence: CASSGGQGRSYEQYF.

Ten or more counts support this clonotype. The chain uses TRBV7-2 and TRBJ2-1; no clear D gene. The germline CDR1 and CDR2 sequences are SGHTA and FQGNSA. V lost 1 base and J lost 7, with 8 bases in between. This CDR3 has 13 residues. CDR3 sequence: CASSLGGKNEQFF. The CDR3 bases are TGTGCCAGCAGCTTAGGGGGAAAAAATGAGCAGTTCTTC.